Sequencing of this T cell receptor (beta chain) was carried out in a study of shared clonotypes between healthy human individuals. This clone was recorded a few times. Its antigen remains unidentified. Only in-frame clones appear in the TCRdb table, and some are missing; sequencing was by immunoSEQ multiplex PCR. The sample yields about 1.1 million clones, 70% to 80% seen once. The CDR3 spans 16 residues. Looked up from germline, CDR1 is MDHEN and CDR2 is SYDVKM. J was trimmed by 3 bases and V by 2 bases; bases with no gene match: 5. Study-wide findings and caveats: Estimated richness was generally greater in naive than memory subsets. It was the non-shared clonotypes that had lower generation probabilities than clonotypes shared by all four donors.

What was sequenced was memory CD4+ T cells from PBMCs. The subset is: CD45RA-negative fraction. This clonotype was obtained from a man aged 18-30 years in good health. Some clones in this sample may be carry-over from other donors' samples. The chain has TRBV28 and TRBJ2-2; 8 nucleotides align to TRBD1. CDR3 nucleotides: TGTGCCAGCAGTTTAGGCAGGGGGCGCTACACCGGGGAGCTGTTTTTT. As protein: CASSLGRGRYTGELFF.